The clone carrying this T cell receptor (beta chain) was observed many times. What it recognizes is unknown. Trimming removed 5 bases from V and 2 bases from J, with 11 bases in between. This CDR3 has 14 amino acids. The V gene's germline CDR1 is SEHNR and CDR2 FQNEAQ (reference sequence). Unique molecular identifier tags were affixed to discrete cDNA molecules. TCRdb analysed the 5' RACE reads with MiXCR anew, one entry per CDR3 protein. The sample holds about 40,000 distinct CDR3 sequences, over 4% seen once. The data stem from a study of early T cells in non-severe SARS-CoV-2 infection. Study-level information: Investigators sequenced bulk RNA drawn from unsorted whole blood, and chains remained unpaired. Findings and caveats of the study: Private and CD4 specificities were missed by VDJdb matching, which favored anti-spike CD8 responses.

The sequence derives from an adult who was a healthcare worker with PCR-confirmed SARS-CoV-2 infection or an uninfected control (not recorded which). The chain links TRBV7-9 to TRBJ2-3; the D gene is possibly TRBD1 (5 bases). The sequencing input was whole blood. In DNA form, the CDR3 reads TGTGCCAGCAGCCAAGGGGTTAACACAGATACGCAGTATTTT. Translating it yields CASSQGVNTDTQYF. The whole variable domain, remainder taken from reference TRBV7-9 and TRBJ2-3, is DTGVSQNPRHKITKRGQNVTFRCDPISEHNRLYWYRQTLGQGPEFLTYFQNEAQLEKSRLLSDRFSAERPKGSFSTLEIQRTEQGDSAMYLCASSQGVNTDTQYFGPGTRLTVL.